This T cell receptor beta chain was retrieved from a study of CD8 T cells in Susac syndrome (dated by TCRdb to the late 2010s). Turning to the overall study: Of the Susac syndrome patients who were sequenced, eight or nine were in clinical remission while about six had clinically active disease. At blood withdrawal, Susac syndrome patients were either therapy-naive, taking corticosteroids (in some cases with IVIg as well), or taking IVIg alone. Whether CD8+ T cell activation and differentiation in Susac syndrome was antigen driven was tested using repertoire sequencing.

The germline V gene (reference sequence) provides CDR1 DFQATT and CDR2 SNEGSKA. The CDR3 holds 13 amino acids from the cysteine to the phenylalanine. Only CDR3 DNA remains: 39 bases, in frame from the first base. RNA was extracted using the RNeasy kit, and about 0.5 to 1 microgram was reverse transcribed with random hexamers. TCR beta CDR3 regions were amplified with the immunoSEQ multiplex PCR assay covering 54 Vbeta and 13 Jbeta segments. PCR amplification bias was corrected using a synthetic template baseline for primer optimization and computational correction. On the study's bioinformatics: Reads were annotated to V, D and J genes per IMGT and analyzed with immunoSEQ Analyzer, keeping only productive sequences. Clonality was calculated as one minus the Shannon entropy normalized by log2 of the number of productive unique sequences. Public and private clones were assessed among the 100 most prevalent clones of each patient and control. A clone was defined as Susac-specific if it was absent from the healthy and MS cohorts, from 1052 published viral clones and from other ImmuneACCESS disease sequences. TCRdb passed the public sequencing reads through fastp at Q25 and MiXCR, retaining productive beta sequences. Identical CDR3 proteins give one entry, which carries the most common genes and DNA. TCRdb assigned the V and J calls; the authors' analysis was not used. Counted in this sample were about 120,000 distinct CDR3 sequences; over 95% of them appeared once. Less than 0.15% of the sample comes from the top ten.

High-throughput TCR beta sequencing profiled peripheral blood CD8+ and CD4+ T cells from healthy donors, Susac syndrome patients and multiple sclerosis patients. The Susac syndrome patients fulfilled recently defined diagnostic criteria for definite or probable disease. Bulk CD8+ and CD4+ T cells were purified by magnetic negative isolation, whereas CD8+ TEMRA cells were enriched by FACS. Blood was collected in EDTA tubes and processed within 24 hours, with PBMCs isolated through density gradient centrifugation. PBMCs intended for TCR sequencing were cryopreserved in liquid nitrogen and thawed later in a water bath at 37 degrees C. The sorted or isolated CD4+, CD8+ and CD8+ TEMRA cells reached a purity of at least 90%. Study-wide findings and limitations: The number of individuals in the TCR sequencing and HLA analysis was acknowledged as relatively small. The CD4+ T cell repertoire of patients with Susac syndrome showed no detectable clonal expansion.

Comments on this clonotype: What antigen it recognizes has not been identified. A junction end diverges from the germline sequence, so it may reflect a read error.

This clonotype originated in a human donor with Susac syndrome. The rearranged segments are TRBV20-1 and TRBJ2-1; a stretch of 8 junction bases matches TRBD2. Sequencing was performed on CD4+ T cells from PBMCs. The CDR3 amino acid sequence is: CSANGLALNEQFF. Read as DNA, the sequence is TGCAGTGCTAACGGACTAGCTCTTAATGAGCAGTTTTTC.